A selection of T cell receptor beta chains follows, all from one sample in a study of T cell responses to AZD1222 COVID-19 vaccine. Produced via immunoSEQ multiplex PCR; TCRdb's table is partial and in-frame only. The table shows 90,000 to 150,000 clones, with more than 75% occurring only once. Specimen: peripheral blood, collected on day 0 of AZD1222 vaccination. Receptors were obtained from an adult in good health. CDR3s include the opening cysteine and the closing phenylalanine or tryptophan. A D gene is named only where the DNA matches it firmly. Not every row has a clone size; where given, it reads once, few, many or a size class.

CDR3: CASNELAAEETQYF
DNA: TGCGCCAGCAACGAACTAGCGGCAGAAGAGACCCAGTACTTC
J: TRBJ2-5
V: TRBV5-1
D: TRBD2
size: -

CDR3: CASSFINSEQFF
DNA: TGTGCCAGCAGCTTTATAAATAGTGAGCAGTTCTTC
J: TRBJ2-1
V: TRBV12-3/TRBV12-4
D: -
size: -

CDR3: CASSISSRTSQANVLTF
DNA: TGTGCCAGTAGTATAAGCTCGCGGACCTCACAGGCCAACGTCCTGACTTTC
J: TRBJ2-6
V: TRBV19
D: -
size: -

CDR3: CASKEGGSNQPQHF
DNA: TGTGCCTCCAAGGAGGGGGGGAGCAATCAGCCCCAGCATTTT
J: TRBJ1-5
V: TRBV2
D: -
size: -

CDR3: CASSQEGKTGGYTF
DNA: TGTGCCAGCAGCCAAGAGGGGAAGACGGGCGGCTACACCTTC
J: TRBJ1-2
V: TRBV7-9
D: -
size: -

CDR3: CASSPTSGLYYEQYF
DNA: TGTGCCAGCAGTCCGACTAGCGGTTTATACTACGAGCAGTACTTC
J: TRBJ2-7
V: TRBV7-8
D: TRBD2
size: -

CDR3: CASSSGTAPYNEQFF
DNA: TGTGCCAGCAGCTCAGGGACTGCCCCCTACAATGAGCAGTTCTTC
J: TRBJ2-1
V: TRBV11-3
D: -
size: -

CDR3: CASSWGTGSNSPLHF
DNA: TGTGCCAGCAGCTGGGGGACAGGTTCTAATTCACCCCTCCACTTT
J: TRBJ1-6
V: TRBV5-6
D: TRBD1
size: -

CDR3: CASKGDYQETQYF
DNA: TGTGCCAGCAAAGGGGACTACCAAGAGACCCAGTACTTC
J: TRBJ2-5
V: TRBV7-9
D: -
size: -

CDR3: CASSRGQGAVIGELFF
DNA: TGCGCCAGCAGCCGGGGACAGGGGGCCGTCATCGGGGAGCTGTTTTTT
J: TRBJ2-2
V: TRBV4-1
D: TRBD1
size: -

CDR3: CASSRTGQSYNEQFF
DNA: TGTGCCAGCAGCAGGACGGGGCAGTCCTACAATGAGCAGTTCTTC
J: TRBJ2-1
V: TRBV7-3
D: -
size: -

CDR3: CASSLAVAGAKNIQYF
DNA: TGTGCCAGCAGCTTAGCGGTAGCGGGCGCCAAAAACATTCAGTACTTC
J: TRBJ2-4
V: TRBV7-9
D: TRBD2
size: once

CDR3: CASSPIERNGWEQFF
DNA: TGTGCCAGCAGCCCTATAGAGCGTAATGGTTGGGAGCAGTTCTTC
J: TRBJ2-1
V: TRBV14
D: -
size: -

CDR3: CASSPNRYNEQFF
DNA: TGTGCCAGTAGTCCCAATCGGTACAATGAGCAGTTCTTC
J: TRBJ2-1
V: TRBV19
D: -
size: -

CDR3: CASSLAGEWAEAFF
DNA: TGCGCCAGCAGCTTGGCCGGTGAGTGGGCTGAAGCTTTCTTT
J: TRBJ1-1
V: TRBV5-1
D: -
size: once

CDR3: CASSYSRGSSTDTQYF
DNA: TGTGCCAGCAGTTACTCGCGGGGCTCTAGCACAGATACGCAGTATTTT
J: TRBJ2-3
V: TRBV6-2/TRBV6-3
D: -
size: -

CDR3: CASSTSGRGTGELFF
DNA: TGCGCCAGCAGTACCAGCGGGAGGGGGACCGGGGAGCTGTTTTTT
J: TRBJ2-2
V: TRBV23-1
D: TRBD2
size: -

CDR3: CASSYEGVSGNTIYF
DNA: TGTGCCAGCAGTTACGAAGGGGTCTCTGGAAACACCATATATTTT
J: TRBJ1-3
V: TRBV6-6
D: -
size: once

CDR3: CASSLAAGNSPLHF
DNA: TGCGCCAGCAGCTTGGCCGCGGGCAATTCACCCCTCCACTTT
J: TRBJ1-6
V: TRBV5-1
D: -
size: -

CDR3: CASSQDGHPGNEQYF
DNA: TGTGCCAGCAGCCAAGATGGGCACCCGGGAAACGAGCAGTACTTC
J: TRBJ2-7
V: TRBV14
D: -
size: -

CDR3: CASSPLPTGSTDTQYF
DNA: TGCGCCAGCAGCCCCCTTCCCACGGGGAGCACAGATACGCAGTATTTT
J: TRBJ2-3
V: TRBV4-3
D: -
size: -

CDR3: CASSRPSGILAGGYTDTQYF
DNA: TGCGCCAGCAGTCGCCCTTCAGGGATATTAGCGGGAGGGTACACAGATACGCAGTATTTT
J: TRBJ2-3
V: TRBV23-1
D: TRBD2
size: -

CDR3: CASTPTGSGYGYTF
DNA: TGTGCCAGTACCCCGACAGGGAGCGGGTATGGCTACACCTTC
J: TRBJ1-2
V: TRBV19
D: TRBD1
size: -

CDR3: CASSSRDFTSSYNEQFF
DNA: TGTGCCAGCAGTTCCAGAGACTTTACCAGCTCCTACAATGAGCAGTTCTTC
J: TRBJ2-1
V: TRBV27
D: -
size: -

CDR3: CASSAREHTDTQYF
DNA: TGTGCCAGCAGCGCCAGAGAGCACACAGATACGCAGTATTTT
J: TRBJ2-3
V: TRBV9
D: -
size: few

CDR3: CASRMDRVDQPQHF
DNA: TGTGCCAGCAGAATGGACAGGGTGGATCAGCCCCAGCATTTT
J: TRBJ1-5
V: TRBV7-8
D: TRBD1
size: -

CDR3: CAWSVTTGYGYTF
DNA: TGTGCCTGGAGTGTAACTACAGGCTATGGCTACACCTTC
J: TRBJ1-2
V: TRBV30
D: -
size: -

CDR3: CASSGQDNSPLHF
DNA: TGTGCCAGTAGTGGGCAGGATAATTCACCCCTCCACTTT
J: TRBJ1-6
V: TRBV19
D: -
size: -

CDR3: CASSFQPSNEKLFF
DNA: TGTGCCAGCAGTTTTCAGCCCTCTAATGAAAAACTGTTTTTT
J: TRBJ1-4
V: TRBV28
D: -
size: -

CDR3: CASSSKGGTGNEQYF
DNA: TGTGCCAGCAGCTCTAAGGGAGGGACAGGGAACGAGCAGTACTTC
J: TRBJ2-7
V: TRBV7-2
D: TRBD1
size: -

CDR3: CASSLAGGGTEAFF
DNA: TGTGCCAGCAGCTTAGCGGGTGGTGGCACTGAAGCTTTCTTT
J: TRBJ1-1
V: TRBV11-1
D: -
size: -

CDR3: CASSLVLSTLGEKLFF
DNA: TGCGCCAGCAGCTTGGTCCTAAGTACATTGGGAGAAAAACTGTTTTTT
J: TRBJ1-4
V: TRBV5-1
D: -
size: -

CDR3: CASSDLGQETQYF
DNA: TGTGCCAGCAGTGATCTTGGACAAGAGACCCAGTACTTC
J: TRBJ2-5
V: TRBV25-1
D: -
size: -

CDR3: CASSESLRGKDSPLHF
DNA: TGCGCCAGCAGTGAGTCTTTACGGGGGAAGGATTCACCCCTCCACTTT
J: TRBJ1-6
V: TRBV10-2
D: -
size: -

CDR3: CASSRDLWRAEQYF
DNA: TGTGCCAGCAGCCGAGACCTCTGGAGGGCCGAGCAGTACTTC
J: TRBJ2-7
V: TRBV11-2
D: -
size: once